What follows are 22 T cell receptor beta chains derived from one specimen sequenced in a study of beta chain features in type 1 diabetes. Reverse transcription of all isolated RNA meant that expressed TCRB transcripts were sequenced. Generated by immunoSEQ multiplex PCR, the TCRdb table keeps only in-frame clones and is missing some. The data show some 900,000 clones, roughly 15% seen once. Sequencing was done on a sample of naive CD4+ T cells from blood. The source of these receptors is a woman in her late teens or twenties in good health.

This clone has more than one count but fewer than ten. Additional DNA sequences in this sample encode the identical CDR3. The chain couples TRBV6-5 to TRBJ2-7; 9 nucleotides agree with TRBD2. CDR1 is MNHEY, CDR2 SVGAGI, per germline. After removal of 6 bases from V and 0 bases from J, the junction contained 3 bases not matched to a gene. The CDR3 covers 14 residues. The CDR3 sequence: CASSLAGSSYEQYF. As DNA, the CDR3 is TGTGCCAGCAGCCTAGCGGGGAGCTCCTACGAGCAGTACTTC.

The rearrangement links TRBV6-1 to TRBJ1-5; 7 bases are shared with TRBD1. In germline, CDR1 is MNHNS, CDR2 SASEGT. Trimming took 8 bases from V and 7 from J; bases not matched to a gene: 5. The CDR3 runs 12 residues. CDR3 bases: TGTGCCAGCGCACAGGGGTGGCAGCCCCAGCATTTT. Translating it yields CASAQGWQPQHF.

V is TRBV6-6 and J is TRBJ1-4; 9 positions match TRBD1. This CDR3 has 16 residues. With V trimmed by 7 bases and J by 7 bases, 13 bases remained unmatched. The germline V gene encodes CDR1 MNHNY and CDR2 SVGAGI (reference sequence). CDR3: CASTHPQGAFREKLFF. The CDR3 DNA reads TGTGCCAGCACCCACCCACAGGGGGCATTTCGTGAAAAACTGTTTTTT.

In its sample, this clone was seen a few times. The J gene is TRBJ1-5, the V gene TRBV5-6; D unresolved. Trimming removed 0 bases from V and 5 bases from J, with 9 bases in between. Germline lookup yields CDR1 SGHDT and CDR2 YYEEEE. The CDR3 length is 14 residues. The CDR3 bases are TGTGCCAGCAGCTTGGGGCGCCAGGATCAGCCCCAGCATTTT. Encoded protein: CASSLGRQDQPQHF.

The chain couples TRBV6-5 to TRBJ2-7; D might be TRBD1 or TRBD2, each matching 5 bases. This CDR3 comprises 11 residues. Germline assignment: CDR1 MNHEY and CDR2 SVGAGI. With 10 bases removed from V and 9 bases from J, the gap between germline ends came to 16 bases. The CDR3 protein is CATSFGAGQYF. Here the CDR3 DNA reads TGTGCCACCTCGTTCGGGGCTGGGCAGTACTTC.

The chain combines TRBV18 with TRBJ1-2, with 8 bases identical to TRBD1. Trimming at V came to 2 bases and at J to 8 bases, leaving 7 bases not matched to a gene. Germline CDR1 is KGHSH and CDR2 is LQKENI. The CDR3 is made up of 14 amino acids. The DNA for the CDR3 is TGTGCCAGCTCACCAAGGGACAGGCCAGGGGGCTACACCTTC. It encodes CASSPRDRPGGYTF.

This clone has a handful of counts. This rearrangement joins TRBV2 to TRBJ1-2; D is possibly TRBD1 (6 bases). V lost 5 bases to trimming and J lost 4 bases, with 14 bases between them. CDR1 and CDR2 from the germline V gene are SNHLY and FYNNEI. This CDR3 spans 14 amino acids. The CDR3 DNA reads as TGTGCCAGCAGTAAAACGGACAGTCGCTATGGCTACACCTTC. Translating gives CASSKTDSRYGYTF.

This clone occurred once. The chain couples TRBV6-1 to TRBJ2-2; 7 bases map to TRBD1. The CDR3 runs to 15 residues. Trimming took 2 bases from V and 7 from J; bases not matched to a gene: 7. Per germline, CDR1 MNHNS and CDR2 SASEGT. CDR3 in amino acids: CASSEQGEFGGELFF. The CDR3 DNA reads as TGTGCCAGCAGTGAACAGGGGGAATTCGGCGGGGAGCTGTTTTTT.

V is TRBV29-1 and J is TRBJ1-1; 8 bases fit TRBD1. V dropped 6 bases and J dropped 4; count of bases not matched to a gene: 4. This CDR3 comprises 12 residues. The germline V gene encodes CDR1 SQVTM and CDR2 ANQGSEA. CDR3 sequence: CSVDQGATEAFF. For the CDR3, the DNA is TGCAGCGTCGATCAGGGGGCCACTGAAGCTTTCTTT.

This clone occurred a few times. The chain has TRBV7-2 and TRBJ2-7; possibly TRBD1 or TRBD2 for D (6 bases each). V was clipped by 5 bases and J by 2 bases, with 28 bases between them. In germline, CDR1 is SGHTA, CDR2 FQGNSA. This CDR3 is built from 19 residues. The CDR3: CASSAKESVKGGPTYEQYF. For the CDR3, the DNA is TGTGCCAGCAGCGCAAAGGAGTCCGTGAAGGGGGGACCTACCTACGAGCAGTACTTC.

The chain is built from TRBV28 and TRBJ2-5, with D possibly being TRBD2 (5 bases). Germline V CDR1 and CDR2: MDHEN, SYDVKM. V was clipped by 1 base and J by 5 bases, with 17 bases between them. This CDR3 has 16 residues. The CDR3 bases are TGTGCCAGCAGTTTATTACGGGCTGGGCCGGGGGAGACCCAGTACTTC. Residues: CASSLLRAGPGETQYF.

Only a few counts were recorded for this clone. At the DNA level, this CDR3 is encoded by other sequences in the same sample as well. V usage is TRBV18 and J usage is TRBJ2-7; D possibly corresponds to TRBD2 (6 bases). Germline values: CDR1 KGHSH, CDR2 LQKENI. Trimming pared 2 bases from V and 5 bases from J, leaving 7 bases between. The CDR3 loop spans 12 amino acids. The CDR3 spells CASSPRRDEQYF. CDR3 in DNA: TGTGCCAGCTCACCAAGGAGGGACGAGCAGTACTTC.

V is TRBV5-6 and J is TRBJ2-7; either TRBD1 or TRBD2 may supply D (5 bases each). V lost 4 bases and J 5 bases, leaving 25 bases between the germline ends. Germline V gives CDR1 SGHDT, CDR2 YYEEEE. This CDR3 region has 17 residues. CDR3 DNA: TGTGCCAGCAGCCTCACCCCGCATGAGGGGCGCGTCGACGAGCAGTACTTC. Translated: CASSLTPHEGRVDEQYF.

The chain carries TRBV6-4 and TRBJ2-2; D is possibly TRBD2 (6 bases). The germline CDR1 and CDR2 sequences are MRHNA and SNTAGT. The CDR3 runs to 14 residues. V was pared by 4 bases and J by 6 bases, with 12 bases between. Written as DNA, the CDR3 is TGTGCCAGCAGTGCCACTAGCTTCGCCGGGGAGCTGTTTTTT. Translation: CASSATSFAGELFF.

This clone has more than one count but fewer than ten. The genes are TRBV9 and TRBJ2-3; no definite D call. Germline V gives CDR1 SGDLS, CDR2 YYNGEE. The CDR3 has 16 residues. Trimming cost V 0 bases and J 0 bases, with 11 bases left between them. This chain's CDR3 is CASSVGRSQSTDTQYF. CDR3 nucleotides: TGTGCCAGCAGCGTAGGACGGAGTCAAAGCACAGATACGCAGTATTTT.

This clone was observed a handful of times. CDR3 nucleotides: TGTGCCAGCAGCTTAGATTCGCTAGCGGTAAGCTCCTACAATGAGCAGTTCTTC. Translation: CASSLDSLAVSSYNEQFF. The V gene is TRBV11-1, the J gene TRBJ2-1; TRBD2 matches at 7 bases. The CDR3 contains 18 residues. Germline lookup yields CDR1 SGHAT and CDR2 FQDESV (reference sequence). The junction had 9 bases not matched to a gene; V was cut back by 1 base and J by 0 bases.

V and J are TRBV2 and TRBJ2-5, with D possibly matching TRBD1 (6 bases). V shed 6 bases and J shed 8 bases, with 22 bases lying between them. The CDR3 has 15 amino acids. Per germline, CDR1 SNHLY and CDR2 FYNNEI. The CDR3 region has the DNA TGTGCCAGCAGCTTACGGACAGCTAAGATTCGTACCCAGTACTTC. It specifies CASSLRTAKIRTQYF.

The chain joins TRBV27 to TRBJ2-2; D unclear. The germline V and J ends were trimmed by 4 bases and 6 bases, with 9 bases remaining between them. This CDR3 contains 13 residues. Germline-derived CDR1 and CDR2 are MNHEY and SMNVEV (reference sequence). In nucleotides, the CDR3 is TGTGCCAGCAGTTACCGGTGGTCCGGGGAGCTGTTTTTT. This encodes CASSYRWSGELFF.

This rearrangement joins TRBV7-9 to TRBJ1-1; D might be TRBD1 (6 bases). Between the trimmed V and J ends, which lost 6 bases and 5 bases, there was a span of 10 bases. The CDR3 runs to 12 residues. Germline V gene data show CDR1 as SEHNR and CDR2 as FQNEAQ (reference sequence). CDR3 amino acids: CASSKQGTEAFF. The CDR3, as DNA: TGTGCCAGCAGTAAACAGGGAACTGAAGCTTTCTTT.

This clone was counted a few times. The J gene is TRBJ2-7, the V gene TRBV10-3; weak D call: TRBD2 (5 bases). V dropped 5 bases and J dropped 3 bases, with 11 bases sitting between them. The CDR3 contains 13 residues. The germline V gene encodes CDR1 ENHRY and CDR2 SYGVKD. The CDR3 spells CAISRERDYEQYF. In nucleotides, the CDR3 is TGTGCCATCAGTCGAGAACGGGACTACGAGCAGTACTTC.

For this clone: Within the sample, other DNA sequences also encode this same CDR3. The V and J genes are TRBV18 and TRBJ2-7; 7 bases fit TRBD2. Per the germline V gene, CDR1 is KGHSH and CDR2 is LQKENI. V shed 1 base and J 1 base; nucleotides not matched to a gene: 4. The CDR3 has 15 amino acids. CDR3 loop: CASSPRTSLSYEQYF. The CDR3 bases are TGTGCCAGCTCACCACGGACTAGTCTTTCCTACGAGCAGTACTTC.

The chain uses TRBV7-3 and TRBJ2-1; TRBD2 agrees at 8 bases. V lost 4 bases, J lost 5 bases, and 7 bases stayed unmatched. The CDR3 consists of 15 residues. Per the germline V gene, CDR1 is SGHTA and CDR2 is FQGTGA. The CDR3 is CASSSSGSLHNEQFF. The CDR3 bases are TGTGCCAGCAGCTCCAGCGGGAGTCTCCACAATGAGCAGTTCTTC. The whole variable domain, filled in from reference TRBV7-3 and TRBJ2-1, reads GAGVSQTPSNKVTEKGKYVELRCDPISGHTALYWYRQSLGQGPEFLIYFQGTGAADDSGLPNDRFFAVRPEGSVSTLKIQRTERGDSAVYLCASSSSGSLHNEQFFGPGTRLTVL.